A single sample gave rise to the 12 T cell receptor beta chains below, sequenced in a study of T cell responses to AZD1222 COVID-19 vaccine. Clones were read by immunoSEQ multiplex PCR, and TCRdb kept only the in-frame ones, dropping some. This table has about 170,000 clones, more than 90% appearing once. Sequencing was performed on peripheral blood, taken on day 0 of AZD1222 vaccination. These receptors all stem from an adult in good health.

This chain uses TRBV9 with TRBJ2-1; D ambiguous. The CDR3 runs to 15 residues. CDR1 is SGDLS, CDR2 YYNGEE, per germline. Trimming pared 4 bases from V and 6 bases from J, leaving 17 bases between. DNA for the CDR3: TGTGCCAGCAGCCCCCGTCGCTTGCCGGGCAATGAGCAGTTCTTC. Its translation: CASSPRRLPGNEQFF. Complete variable domain (other parts from reference TRBV9 and TRBJ2-1): DSGVTQTPKHLITATGQRVTLRCSPRSGDLSVYWYQQSLDQGLQFLIQYYNGEERAKGNILERFSAQQFPDLHSELNLSSLELGDSALYFCASSPRRLPGNEQFFGPGTRLTVL.

V usage is TRBV19 and J usage is TRBJ1-1; D gene unclear. Looked up from germline, CDR1 is LNHDA and CDR2 is SQIVND (reference sequence). The CDR3 is made up of 15 amino acids. Trimming stripped 3 bases from V and 2 bases from J, with 13 bases between. The chain's CDR3 is CASSISREGNTEAFF. The CDR3 coding sequence is TGTGCCAGTAGTATCAGCCGGGAGGGAAACACTGAAGCTTTCTTT.

In this sample, this clone turned up a few times. The rearrangement links TRBV19 to TRBJ2-7; the D call may be TRBD1 or TRBD2 (5 bases each). CDR3 length: 14 residues. Trimming took off 1 base at V and 1 base at J, with 8 bases between the two ends. Germline-derived CDR1 and CDR2 are LNHDA and SQIVND (reference sequence). CDR3: CASSIGDGSYEQYF. In DNA form, the CDR3 reads TGTGCCAGTAGTATAGGGGACGGATCCTACGAGCAGTACTTC.

The chain has TRBV7-9 and TRBJ2-7; TRBD2 might be the D (6 bases). The CDR3 contains 17 residues. V was shortened by 1 base and J by 0 bases, with 16 bases between the two germline ends. Germline V lookup: CDR1 SEHNR, CDR2 FQNEAQ (reference sequence). CDR3 loop: CASSLGGLSLSSYEQYF. CDR3 nucleotide sequence: TGTGCCAGCAGCTTAGGGGGACTTTCTTTGAGCTCCTACGAGCAGTACTTC.

The V call is TRBV29-1, the J call TRBJ1-2, with D uncertain. This CDR3 has 11 amino acids. V shed 1 base and J shed 1 base, with 1 base lying between them. CDR1 and CDR2 (germline): SQVTM, ANQGSEA. In DNA form, the CDR3 reads TGCAGCGTTGAAGTTAACTATGGCTACACCTTC. As protein: CSVEVNYGYTF.

The chain employs TRBV11-2 and TRBJ2-7; 13 nucleotides align to TRBD2. Trimming at V came to 5 bases and at J to 3 bases, leaving 4 bases not matched to a gene. CDR3 length: 15 amino acids. Germline CDR1 SGHAT, CDR2 FQNNGV. The CDR3 nucleotides read TGTGCCAGCAGCGGAGGGACTAGCGGGGTCTACGAGCAGTACTTC. It yields the protein CASSGGTSGVYEQYF.

V usage is TRBV11-2 and J usage is TRBJ2-4, with D tentatively TRBD1 or TRBD2 (6 bases each). The CDR3 covers 16 residues. The V gene lost 0 bases and the J gene lost 8 bases, with 17 bases spanning the gap. CDR1 is SGHAT and CDR2 is FQNNGV in the germline V gene. The CDR3 spells CASSLDGGSGADIQYF. The CDR3 DNA follows: TGTGCCAGCAGCTTAGATGGGGGGTCAGGGGCTGACATTCAGTACTTC.

The V and J genes are TRBV19 and TRBJ1-2, with D uncertain. Deletions cut 4 bases from V and 5 bases from J, with 11 bases between. The CDR3 is made up of 13 amino acids. The germline V gene encodes CDR1 LNHDA and CDR2 SQIVND (reference sequence). This CDR3 is CASSNGFAYGYTF. The CDR3 DNA reads TGTGCCAGTAGTAATGGGTTCGCTTATGGCTACACCTTC.

The chain is built from TRBV12-2 and TRBJ1-3; the table's D gene call, TRBD1, was not cross checked with the DNA. TRBV12-2 is noted as a pseudogene. There are 17 residues in the CDR3. The CDR3 region has the DNA TGTGCAAGTCGCTTAGCTTCAAACAGGCAGATGGGAAACACCATATATTTT. This gives the protein CASRLASNRQMGNTIYF.

The chain employs TRBV27 and TRBJ2-1; the match to TRBD1 covers 10 bases. Germline loops: CDR1 MNHEY, CDR2 SMNVEV (reference sequence). The junction had 8 bases not matched to a gene; V was cut back by 5 bases and J by 7 bases. The CDR3 is made up of 15 amino acids. The CDR3 region is CASSAGQGIGNEQFF. CDR3 DNA: TGTGCCAGCAGTGCGGGACAGGGGATCGGGAATGAGCAGTTCTTC.

The J gene is TRBJ1-1, the V gene TRBV6-5; weak D call: TRBD1 (5 bases). CDR3 size: 14 residues. Looked up from germline, CDR1 is MNHEY and CDR2 is SVGAGI. V lost 6 bases and J lost 3, with 14 bases in between. CDR3 nucleotide sequence: TGTGCCAGCAGGGAGCGACAGACGTACACTGAAGCTTTCTTT. Protein product: CASRERQTYTEAFF.

The V gene is TRBV27, the J gene TRBJ2-5; tentative D call: TRBD2 (7 bases). From germline, CDR1 is MNHEY and CDR2 SMNVEV (reference sequence). V was cut by 2 bases and J by 5 bases, with 18 bases left in between. This CDR3 is 16 amino acids long. The CDR3 loop reads CASSLTGEGGVETQYF. The CDR3, as DNA: TGTGCCAGCAGTTTAACCGGCGAGGGGGGGGTGGAGACCCAGTACTTC.